The entry below describes one TCR beta chain. Clones were sequenced by immunoSEQ multiplex PCR, and TCRdb holds only the in-frame ones, with some missing. The table lists tens of thousands of clones, 85% of them singletons, with roughly an eighth in the top ten. This record comes from a study of blood T cell repertoires in COVID-19. CDR3 length: 13 residues. The ends lost 2 bases at V and 5 bases at J; junction bases unmatched: 0. The germline CDR1 and CDR2 sequences are GTSNPN and SVGIG (reference sequence). The chain uses TRBV30 and TRBJ1-6, with 7 bases aligning to TRBD1. The sequence came from a woman between 65 and 79 years old in a cohort sampled during active COVID-19. The sequenced material came from peripheral blood. CDR3 sequence (DNA): TGTGCCTGGAGTACAGGGGATAATTCACCCCTCCACTTT. Translating it yields CAWSTGDNSPLHF.